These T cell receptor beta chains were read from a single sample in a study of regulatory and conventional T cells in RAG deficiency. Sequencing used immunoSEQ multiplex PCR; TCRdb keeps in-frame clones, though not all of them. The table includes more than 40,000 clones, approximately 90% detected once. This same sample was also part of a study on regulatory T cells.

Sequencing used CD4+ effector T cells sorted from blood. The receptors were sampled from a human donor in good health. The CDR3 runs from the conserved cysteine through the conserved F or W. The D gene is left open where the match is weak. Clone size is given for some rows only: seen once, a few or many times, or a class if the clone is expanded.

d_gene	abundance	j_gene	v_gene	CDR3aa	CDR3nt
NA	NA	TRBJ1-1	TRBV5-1	CASSFRDSSMNTEAFF	TGCGCCAGCAGCTTCCGGGACTCCAGCATGAACACTGAAGCTTTCTTT
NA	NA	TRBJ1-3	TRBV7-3	CASSSRDTYSGNTIYF	TGTGCCAGCAGCTCCAGGGACACCTACTCTGGAAACACCATATATTTT
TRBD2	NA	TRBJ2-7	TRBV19	CASSSGQGSYEQYF	TGTGCCAGTTCTAGCGGGCAGGGAAGCTACGAGCAGTACTTC
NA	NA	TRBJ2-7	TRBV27	CASSPGEGSPTYEQYF	TGTGCCAGCAGTCCCGGTGAAGGGAGTCCGACCTACGAGCAGTACTTC
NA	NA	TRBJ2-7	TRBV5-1	CASSLQVGTYEQYF	TGCGCCAGCAGCTTGCAGGTAGGGACCTACGAGCAGTACTTC
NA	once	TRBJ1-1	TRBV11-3	CASSDLGNEAFF	TGTGCCAGCAGCGATCTTGGAAACGAAGCTTTCTTT
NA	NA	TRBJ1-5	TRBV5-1	CASSLVGFQPQHF	TGCGCCAGCAGCTTGGTAGGGTTTCAGCCCCAGCATTTT
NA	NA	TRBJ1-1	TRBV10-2	CASSARTPRTEAFF	TGCGCCAGCAGTGCACGGACCCCCCGGACTGAAGCTTTCTTT
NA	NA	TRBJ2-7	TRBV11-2	CASSLAHSPYEQYF	TGTGCCAGCAGCTTAGCGCACAGCCCCTACGAGCAGTACTTC
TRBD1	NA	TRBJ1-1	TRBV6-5	CASSSRTGGRTEAFF	TGTGCCAGCAGTTCCCGGACAGGGGGAAGGACTGAAGCTTTCTTT
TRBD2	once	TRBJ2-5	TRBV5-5	CASSVSLSGAQETQYF	TGTGCCAGCAGCGTCTCTTTAAGCGGGGCCCAAGAGACCCAGTACTTC
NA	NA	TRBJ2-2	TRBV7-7	CASSLGQANTGELFF	TGTGCTAGCAGCTTGGGACAAGCGAACACCGGGGAGCTGTTTTTT
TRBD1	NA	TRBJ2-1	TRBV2	CASSEARPRQGAEQFF	TGTGCCAGCAGTGAAGCGCGTCCGAGACAGGGGGCTGAGCAGTTCTTC
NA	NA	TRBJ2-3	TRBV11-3	CASSLDMKSDTQYF	TGTGCCAGCAGCTTAGACATGAAATCCGATACGCAGTATTTT
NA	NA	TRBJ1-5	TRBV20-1	CSARSGFRVDF	TGCAGTGCTAGGTCCGGGTTCCGCGTGGATTTT
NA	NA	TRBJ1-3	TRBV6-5	CASSYSGVSRGNTIYF	TGTGCCAGCAGTTACTCTGGGGTCAGCCGAGGAAACACCATATATTTT
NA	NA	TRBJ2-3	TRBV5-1	CASSLQGSADTQYF	TGCGCCAGCAGCTTGCAGGGGAGTGCAGATACGCAGTATTTT
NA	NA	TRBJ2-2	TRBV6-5	CASSRLDSTGELFF	TGTGCCAGCAGTAGACTAGATTCCACCGGGGAGCTGTTTTTT
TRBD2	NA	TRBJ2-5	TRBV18	CASSSSGSQETQYF	TGTGCCAGCTCTTCTAGCGGGTCACAAGAGACCCAGTACTTC
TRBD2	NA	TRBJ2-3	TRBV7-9	CASSLRSGNTDTQYF	TGTGCCAGCAGCTTAAGAAGCGGGAACACAGATACGCAGTATTTT
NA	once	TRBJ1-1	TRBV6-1	CASSETSRATEAFF	TGTGCCAGCAGTGAAACTTCGAGGGCCACTGAAGCTTTCTTT
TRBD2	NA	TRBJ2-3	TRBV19	CASSTPPGRGGTDTQYF	TGTGCCAGTAGTACCCCCCCGGGGCGGGGGGGCACAGATACGCAGTATTTT
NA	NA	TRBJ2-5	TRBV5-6	CASSLAPEETQYF	TGTGCCAGCAGCTTGGCCCCCGAGGAGACCCAGTACTTC
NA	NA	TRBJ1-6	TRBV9	CASSVGAASDGNSPLHF	TGTGCCAGCAGCGTAGGTGCGGCGTCCGATGGTAATTCACCCCTCCACTTT
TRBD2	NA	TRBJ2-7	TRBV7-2	CASSLQRGTYEQYF	TGTGCCAGCAGCTTACAGCGGGGTACCTACGAGCAGTACTTC
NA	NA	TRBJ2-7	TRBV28	CASSSEGIYEQYF	TGTGCCAGCAGCAGTGAGGGAATTTACGAGCAGTACTTC
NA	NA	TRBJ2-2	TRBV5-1	CASSLPIANTGELFF	TGCGCCAGCAGCTTGCCAATAGCGAACACCGGGGAGCTGTTTTTT
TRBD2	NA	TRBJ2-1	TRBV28	CASSLWTSPHNEQFF	TGTGCCAGCAGTTTGTGGACTAGCCCTCACAATGAGCAGTTCTTC
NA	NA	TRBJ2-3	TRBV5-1	CASSLAQGMDTQYF	TGCGCCAGCAGCTTGGCGCAGGGCATGGATACGCAGTATTTT
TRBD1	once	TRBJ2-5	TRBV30	CAWRSGAGGVGETQYF	TGTGCCTGGAGGAGTGGCGCAGGGGGCGTAGGCGAGACCCAGTACTTC
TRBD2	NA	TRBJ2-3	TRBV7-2	CASSSPTSALDTQYF	TGTGCCAGCAGCTCCCCGACTAGCGCCTTAGATACGCAGTATTTT
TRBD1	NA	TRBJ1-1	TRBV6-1	CASSRGQGIEAFF	TGTGCCAGCAGTCGCGGACAGGGAATTGAAGCTTTCTTT
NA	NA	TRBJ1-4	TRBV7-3	CASSPTGSQNEKLFF	TGTGCCAGCAGCCCAACGGGATCCCAAAATGAAAAACTGTTTTTT
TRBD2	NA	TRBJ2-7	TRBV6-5	CASSYPGGSSYEQYF	TGTGCCAGCAGTTACCCCGGGGGGTCGTCCTACGAGCAGTACTTC
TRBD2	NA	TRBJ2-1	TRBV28	CASWTSAEQFF	TGTGCCAGCTGGACTAGCGCTGAGCAGTTCTTC
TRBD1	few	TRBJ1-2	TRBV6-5	CASSRNRGANYGYTF	TGTGCCAGCAGCCGCAACAGGGGAGCTAACTATGGCTACACCTTC
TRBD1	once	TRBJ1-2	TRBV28	CASSLAGQSYGYTF	TGTGCCAGCAGTTTAGCGGGACAGAGCTATGGCTACACCTTC
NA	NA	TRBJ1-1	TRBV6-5	CASSYFSSRMNTEAFF	TGTGCCAGCAGTTACTTCTCATCCAGAATGAACACTGAAGCTTTCTTT
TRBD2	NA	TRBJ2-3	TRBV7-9	CASSLGTSGGTDTQYF	TGTGCCAGCAGCCTTGGGACTAGCGGGGGCACAGATACGCAGTATTTT
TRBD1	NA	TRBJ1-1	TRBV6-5	CASSYVRDSGSFF	TGTGCCAGCAGTTACGTCCGGGACAGTGGGTCTTTCTTT
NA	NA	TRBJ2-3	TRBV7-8	CASSPGLHTDTQYF	TGTGCCAGCAGCCCCGGACTTCACACAGATACGCAGTATTTT
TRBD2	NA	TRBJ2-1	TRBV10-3	CAINRLAGSNEQFF	TGTGCCATCAACCGGCTAGCGGGCTCCAATGAGCAGTTCTTC
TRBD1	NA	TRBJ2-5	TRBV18	CASSPVGTVLGRGLQETQYF	TGTGCCAGCTCACCAGTGGGGACAGTATTAGGGCGCGGACTCCAAGAGACCCAGTACTTC
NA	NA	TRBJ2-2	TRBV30	CAWSVPGELFF	TGTGCCTGGAGTGTCCCCGGGGAGCTGTTTTTT
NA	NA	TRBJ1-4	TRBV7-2	CASSSSEKLFF	TGTGCCAGCAGCTCCTCTGAAAAACTGTTTTTT
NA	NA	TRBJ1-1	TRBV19	CASSIGSGVANTEAFF	TGTGCCAGTAGTATAGGTTCAGGGGTGGCGAACACTGAAGCTTTCTTT
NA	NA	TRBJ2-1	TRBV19	CASNPTGFYEQFF	TGTGCCAGTAACCCTACAGGGTTCTATGAGCAGTTCTTC
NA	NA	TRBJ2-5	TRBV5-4	CASSSQGPFGETQYF	TGTGCCAGCAGCTCACAGGGTCCGTTCGGCGAGACCCAGTACTTC
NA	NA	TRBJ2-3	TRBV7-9	CASSPRGTDTQYF	TGTGCCAGCAGTCCAAGAGGGACAGATACGCAGTATTTT
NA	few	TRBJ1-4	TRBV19	CASSNQGLEKLFF	TGTGCCAGTAGTAACCAGGGCCTTGAAAAACTGTTTTTT
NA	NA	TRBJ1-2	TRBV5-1	CASSKQNYGYTF	TGCGCCAGCAGCAAACAGAACTATGGCTACACCTTC
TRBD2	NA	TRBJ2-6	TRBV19	CASSLGLAASGANVLTF	TGTGCCAGTAGTCTTGGACTAGCGGCCTCTGGGGCCAACGTCCTGACTTTC